A selection of T cell receptor beta chains follows, all from one sample in a study of PD-1 blockade in classical Hodgkin lymphoma. Profiling relied on immunoSEQ multiplex PCR, and the TCRdb table lists in-frame clones only, not all of them. The sample records nearly 55,000 clones, roughly 80% being singletons. The material was peripheral blood mononuclear cells (PBMCs), obtained at baseline. The receptors originated from a human donor with classical Hodgkin lymphoma. Both conserved end residues are part of each CDR3. The D gene is left open where the match is weak. Where a row states a size, it is once, few, many or the class of an expanded clone; other rows omit it.

D gene,J gene,clone size,V gene,CDR3 protein,CDR3 DNA
TRBD1,TRBJ1-1,few,TRBV5-1,CASSLQGAGTEAFF,TGCGCCAGCAGCTTACAGGGGGCTGGCACTGAAGCTTTCTTT
.,TRBJ1-2,.,TRBV18,CASSPPVLTYGYTF,TGTGCCAGCTCACCACCGGTTTTGACCTATGGCTACACCTTC
.,TRBJ2-3,.,TRBV7-9,CASSQIADFPTDTQYF,TGTGCCAGCAGTCAAATAGCGGACTTCCCCACAGATACGCAGTATTTT
.,TRBJ1-2,few,TRBV6-5,CASRIDSPYGYTF,TGTGCCAGCAGAATAGACAGCCCCTATGGCTACACCTTC
TRBD2,TRBJ2-7,.,TRBV27,CASSLLAGVSYEQYF,TGTGCCAGCAGTCTTCTAGCGGGAGTCTCGTACGAGCAGTACTTC
TRBD1,TRBJ1-1,.,TRBV2,CASKLTGVKAFF,TGTGCCAGCAAACTAACAGGGGTGAAAGCTTTCTTT
.,TRBJ2-2,.,TRBV4-3,CASSQGPSPSGGGEVGELFF,TGCGCCAGCAGCCAAGGTCCCTCCCCTAGCGGAGGGGGTGAGGTCGGGGAGCTGTTTTTT
.,TRBJ2-7,few,TRBV10-3,CAISGGELYEQYF,TGTGCCATCAGTGGGGGGGAGCTCTACGAGCAGTACTTC
.,TRBJ2-3,once,TRBV6-6,CASSEVGDTQYF,TGTGCCAGCAGTGAGGTTGGAGATACGCAGTATTTT
.,TRBJ2-3,once,TRBV5-8,CASSPGRELTDTQYF,TGTGCCAGCAGCCCAGGACGTGAACTCACAGATACGCAGTATTTT
.,TRBJ2-1,once,TRBV7-9,CASSLGTLPNEQFF,TGTGCCAGCAGCTTAGGGACTCTGCCCAATGAGCAGTTCTTC
TRBD1,TRBJ2-3,.,TRBV29-1,CSVSPRGRVDTQYF,TGCAGCGTTTCCCCAAGGGGGCGCGTAGATACGCAGTATTTT
.,TRBJ1-2,once,TRBV5-1,CASSLDPGLNYGYTF,TGCGCCAGCAGCTTGGACCCGGGACTCAACTATGGCTACACCTTC
TRBD1,TRBJ2-5,.,TRBV5-8,CASSPERGRKTQYF,TGTGCCAGCAGCCCTGAAAGGGGGCGAAAGACCCAGTACTTC
.,TRBJ1-2,.,TRBV7-6,CASSPGQGGLEGYTF,TGTGCCAGCAGCCCAGGCCAGGGTGGCTTGGAGGGCTACACCTTC
TRBD1,TRBJ1-2,few,TRBV6-5,CASRPSTGGYGYTF,TGTGCCAGCAGGCCATCGACAGGGGGCTATGGCTACACCTTC
.,TRBJ2-3,.,TRBV7-2,CASSLLADTQYF,TGTGCCAGCAGCCTGCTGGCGGATACGCAGTATTTT
.,TRBJ2-1,once,TRBV4-3,CASSQDRRGEQFF,TGCGCCAGCAGCCAAGACCGGCGCGGAGAGCAGTTCTTC
.,TRBJ2-4,.,TRBV30,CAWKLRGGPTGIQYF,TGTGCCTGGAAGCTACGTGGCGGGCCCACGGGCATTCAGTACTTC
TRBD2,TRBJ2-2,.,TRBV7-3,CASSLVRAGDYGELFF,TGTGCCAGCAGCTTGGTACGGGCCGGGGACTACGGGGAGCTGTTTTTT
.,TRBJ2-3,.,TRBV9,CASSVDGETQYF,TGTGCCAGCAGCGTAGATGGGGAGACGCAGTATTTT
.,TRBJ2-5,.,TRBV7-9,CASSLVGTQETQYF,TGTGCCAGCAGCTTAGTTGGGACACAAGAGACCCAGTACTTC
.,TRBJ2-3,once,TRBV18,CASSPNTDTQYF,TGTGCCAGCTCGCCCAACACAGATACGCAGTATTTT
.,TRBJ2-5,.,TRBV2,CASSEERGETQYF,TGTGCCAGCAGTGAAGAGCGAGGGGAGACCCAGTACTTC
TRBD1,TRBJ2-1,.,TRBV11-2,CASSSLTGGIYNEQFF,TGTGCCAGCAGCTCCCTGACAGGGGGAATCTACAATGAGCAGTTCTTC
.,TRBJ1-1,.,TRBV7-6,CASRGYETAEAFF,TGTGCCAGCAGAGGTTATGAGACGGCTGAAGCTTTCTTT
.,TRBJ2-1,.,TRBV11-1,CASSREGNDYNEQFF,TGTGCCAGCAGCCGTGAAGGGAACGACTACAATGAGCAGTTCTTC
.,TRBJ2-6,.,TRBV19,CASTMGGRGRGANVLTF,TGTGCCAGTACTATGGGGGGAAGGGGTCGTGGGGCCAACGTCCTGACTTTC
TRBD2,TRBJ2-2,.,TRBV5-1,CASSPTGGIGELFF,TGCGCCAGCAGCCCCACGGGGGGGATCGGGGAGCTGTTTTTT
TRBD1,TRBJ2-5,.,TRBV11-2,CASSPGQGETQYF,TGTGCCAGCAGCCCAGGACAGGGGGAGACCCAGTACTTC
.,TRBJ1-5,.,TRBV30,CAWSGWGLTRNQPQHF,TGTGCCTGGAGTGGGTGGGGGCTTACCCGCAATCAGCCCCAGCATTTT
.,TRBJ1-5,.,TRBV18,CASSSGNQPQHF,TGTGCCAGCTCATCGGGTAATCAGCCCCAGCATTTT
.,TRBJ2-2,.,TRBV14,CASSQDSGRELFF,TGTGCCAGCAGCCAAGATTCGGGGAGGGAGCTGTTTTTT